This TCR beta chain was sequenced in a study of cytomegalovirus exposure and HLA in healthy donors. Study outcomes and limitations: A later analysis showed TCR association rates differing by HLA locus, peaking at DRB1 and lowest at HLA-C.

The PCR employed 60 Vbeta primers together with 13 Jbeta primers. Using immunoSEQ multiplex PCR, the repertoire was profiled, and TCRdb retains in-frame clones only, with some absent. The sample shows about 60,000 clones, more than 65% of them seen only once. On this clone: Antigen unknown.

Germline lookup yields CDR1 SNHLY and CDR2 FYNNEI. The V and J ends lost 6 bases and 4 bases, in that order; junction bases with no gene match: 5. The CDR3 sequence is 14 residues long. The TCR comes from a man aged 35 to 55 in good health and CMV-seropositive. The source material was PBMCs. V gene TRBV2 combines with J gene TRBJ1-1; TRBD1 matches 10 bases. This CDR3 reads CASSPGTGVTEAFF. DNA of the CDR3: TGTGCCAGCAGCCCCGGGACAGGGGTCACTGAAGCTTTCTTT.